The sequence of this TCR beta chain was determined in a study of identical twins. TCRdb reprocessed the 5' RACE reads with MiXCR, giving one entry per CDR3 protein. The table includes about 660,000 distinct CDR3 sequences, approximately 9% detected once. V trimming: 2 bases; J trimming: 5 bases; junction bases outside the gene matches: 6. Germline CDR1 reads GTSNPN; CDR2 reads SVGIG (reference sequence). This CDR3 has 14 residues. The sample also formed part of further work on yellow fever vaccine responses in identical twins.

This sequence joins TRBV30 and TRBJ2-7; TRBD1 agrees at 10 bases. The source of this sequence is a woman under 30 in good health. The sample taken for sequencing was PBMCs. The CDR3 bases are TGTGCCTGGAGTCCCGGGACAGGGGCCCACGAGCAGTACTTC. Protein sequence: CAWSPGTGAHEQYF.